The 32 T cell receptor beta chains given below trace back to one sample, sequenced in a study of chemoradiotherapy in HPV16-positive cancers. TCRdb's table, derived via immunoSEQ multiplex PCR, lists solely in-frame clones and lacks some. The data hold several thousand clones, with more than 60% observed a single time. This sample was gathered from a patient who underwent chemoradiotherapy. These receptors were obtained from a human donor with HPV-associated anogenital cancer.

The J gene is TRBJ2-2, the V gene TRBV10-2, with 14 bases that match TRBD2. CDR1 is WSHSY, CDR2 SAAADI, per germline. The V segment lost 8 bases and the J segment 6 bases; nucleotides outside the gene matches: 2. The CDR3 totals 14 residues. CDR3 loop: CASRTSGGSGELFF. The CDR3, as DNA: TGCGCCAGCCGGACTAGCGGGGGGTCCGGGGAGCTGTTTTTT.

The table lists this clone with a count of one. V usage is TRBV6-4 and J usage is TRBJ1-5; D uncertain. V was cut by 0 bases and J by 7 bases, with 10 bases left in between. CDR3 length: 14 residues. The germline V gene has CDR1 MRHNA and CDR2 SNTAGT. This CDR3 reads CASSDSEGYQPQHF. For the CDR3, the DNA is TGTGCCAGCAGTGACTCGGAAGGTTACCAGCCCCAGCATTTT.

The CDR3 region is CASSLIGTISKHYTF. The CDR3 nucleotides are TGTGCCAGCAGCTTGATTGGGACGATCTCGAAGCACTACACCTTC. The chain employs TRBV5-4 and TRBJ1-2, with D maybe TRBD1 (5 bases). Trimming removed 1 base from V and 10 bases from J, with 20 bases in between. The CDR3 length is 15 residues. The germline V gene has CDR1 SGHNT and CDR2 YYREEE (reference sequence).

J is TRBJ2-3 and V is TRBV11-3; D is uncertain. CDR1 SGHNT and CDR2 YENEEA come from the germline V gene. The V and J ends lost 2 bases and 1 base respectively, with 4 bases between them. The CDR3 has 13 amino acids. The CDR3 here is CASSLQGTDTQYF. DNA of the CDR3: TGTGCCAGCAGCTTACAGGGCACAGATACGCAGTATTTT.

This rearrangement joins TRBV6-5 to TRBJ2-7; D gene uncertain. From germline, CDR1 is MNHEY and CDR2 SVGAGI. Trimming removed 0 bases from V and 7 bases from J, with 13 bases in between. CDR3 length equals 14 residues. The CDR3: CASSYSITRREQYF. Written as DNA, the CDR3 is TGTGCCAGCAGTTACTCGATAACTCGAAGGGAGCAGTACTTC.

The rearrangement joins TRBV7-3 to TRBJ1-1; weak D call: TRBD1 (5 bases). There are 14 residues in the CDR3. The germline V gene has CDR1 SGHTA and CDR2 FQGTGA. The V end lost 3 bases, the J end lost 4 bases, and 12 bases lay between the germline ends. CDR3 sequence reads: CASSLVGGGTEAFF. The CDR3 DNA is TGTGCCAGCAGCTTGGTGGGGGGGGGCACTGAAGCTTTCTTT.

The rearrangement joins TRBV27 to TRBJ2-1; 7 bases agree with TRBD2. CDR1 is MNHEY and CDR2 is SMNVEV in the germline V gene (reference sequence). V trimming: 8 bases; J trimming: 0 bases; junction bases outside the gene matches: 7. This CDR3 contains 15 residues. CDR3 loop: CASSSGVSSYNEQFF. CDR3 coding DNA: TGTGCCAGCTCAAGCGGGGTCAGCTCCTACAATGAGCAGTTCTTC.

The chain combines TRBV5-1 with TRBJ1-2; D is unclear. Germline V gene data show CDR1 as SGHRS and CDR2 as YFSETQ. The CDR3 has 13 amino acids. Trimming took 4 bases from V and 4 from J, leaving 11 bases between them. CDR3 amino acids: CASSVTGPYGYTF. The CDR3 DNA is TGCGCCAGCAGCGTGACCGGGCCCTATGGCTACACCTTC.

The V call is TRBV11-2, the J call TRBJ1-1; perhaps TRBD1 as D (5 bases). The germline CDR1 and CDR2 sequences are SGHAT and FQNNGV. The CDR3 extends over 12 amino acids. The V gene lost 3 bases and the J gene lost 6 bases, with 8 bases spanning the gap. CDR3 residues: CASSFGGAEAFF. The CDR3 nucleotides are TGTGCCAGCAGCTTCGGGGGGGCTGAAGCTTTCTTT.

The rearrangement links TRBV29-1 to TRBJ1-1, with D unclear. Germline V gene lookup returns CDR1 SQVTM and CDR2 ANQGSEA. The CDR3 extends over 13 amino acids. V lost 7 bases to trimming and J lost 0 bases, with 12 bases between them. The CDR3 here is CSGRGDLNTEAFF. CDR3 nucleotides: TGCAGCGGTCGTGGGGATCTGAACACTGAAGCTTTCTTT.

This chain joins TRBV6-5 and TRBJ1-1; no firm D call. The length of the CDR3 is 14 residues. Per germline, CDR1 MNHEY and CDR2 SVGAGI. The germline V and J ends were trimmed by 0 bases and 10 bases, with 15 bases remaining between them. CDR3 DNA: TGTGCCAGCAGTTACTCGAACCAGGCTCGTGGAGCTTTCTTT. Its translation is CASSYSNQARGAFF.

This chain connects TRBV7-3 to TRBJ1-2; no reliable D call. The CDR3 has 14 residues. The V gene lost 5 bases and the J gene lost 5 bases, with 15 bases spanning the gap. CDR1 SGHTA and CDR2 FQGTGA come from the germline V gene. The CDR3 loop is CASSPRPTSYGYTF. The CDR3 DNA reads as TGTGCCAGCAGCCCCCGTCCTACTTCTTATGGCTACACCTTC.

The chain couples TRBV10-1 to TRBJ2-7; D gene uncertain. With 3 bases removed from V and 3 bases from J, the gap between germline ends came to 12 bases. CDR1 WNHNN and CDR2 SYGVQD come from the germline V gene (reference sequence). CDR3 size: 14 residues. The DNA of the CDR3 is TGCGCCAGCAGTGATATGGACGGTCGCTACGAGCAGTACTTC. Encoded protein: CASSDMDGRYEQYF.

The CDR3 loop reads CASRDASSGNTIYF. CDR3 DNA: TGTGCCAGCAGGGATGCCAGCTCTGGAAACACCATATATTTT. The gene calls are TRBV6-5 and TRBJ1-3; D is unclear. Germline CDR1 is MNHEY and CDR2 is SVGAGI. Trimming left V 6 bases short and J 0 bases short, with 9 bases between. The CDR3 spans 14 residues.

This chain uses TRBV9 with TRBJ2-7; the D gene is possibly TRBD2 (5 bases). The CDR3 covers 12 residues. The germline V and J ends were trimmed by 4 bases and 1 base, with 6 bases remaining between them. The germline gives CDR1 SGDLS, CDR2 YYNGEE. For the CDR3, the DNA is TGTGCCAGCAGCACGGGGTCCTACGAGCAGTACTTC. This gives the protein CASSTGSYEQYF.

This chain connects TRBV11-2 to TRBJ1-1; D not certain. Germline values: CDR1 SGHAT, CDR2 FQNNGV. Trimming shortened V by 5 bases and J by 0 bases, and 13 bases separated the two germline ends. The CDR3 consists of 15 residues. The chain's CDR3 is CASSPSGLVNTEAFF. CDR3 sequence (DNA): TGTGCCAGCAGCCCCTCGGGTTTGGTGAACACTGAAGCTTTCTTT. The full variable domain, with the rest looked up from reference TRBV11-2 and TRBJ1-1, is EAGVAQSPRYKIIEKRQSVAFWCNPISGHATLYWYQQILGQGPKLLIQFQNNGVVDDSQLPKDRFSAERLKGVDSTLKIQPAKLEDSAVYLCASSPSGLVNTEAFFGQGTRLTVV.

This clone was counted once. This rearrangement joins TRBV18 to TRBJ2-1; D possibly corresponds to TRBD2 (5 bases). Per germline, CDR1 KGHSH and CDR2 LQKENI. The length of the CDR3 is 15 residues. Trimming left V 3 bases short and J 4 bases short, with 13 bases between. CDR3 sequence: CASSPSPGEYNEQFF. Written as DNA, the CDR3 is TGTGCCAGCTCACCGAGCCCCGGGGAGTACAATGAGCAGTTCTTC.

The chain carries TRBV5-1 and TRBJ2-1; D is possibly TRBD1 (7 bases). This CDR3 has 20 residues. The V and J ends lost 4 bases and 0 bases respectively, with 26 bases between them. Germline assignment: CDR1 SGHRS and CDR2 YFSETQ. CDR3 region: CASSLDLSYGGDSSYNEQFF. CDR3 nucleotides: TGCGCCAGCAGCCTAGACCTTAGCTATGGCGGGGACAGCTCCTACAATGAGCAGTTCTTC.

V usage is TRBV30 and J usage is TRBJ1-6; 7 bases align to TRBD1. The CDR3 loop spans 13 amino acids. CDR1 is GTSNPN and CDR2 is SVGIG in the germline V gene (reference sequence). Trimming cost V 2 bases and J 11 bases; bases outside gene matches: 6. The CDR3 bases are TGTGCCTGGAGTACAGGGGATAGGGCACCCCTCCACTTT. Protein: CAWSTGDRAPLHF.

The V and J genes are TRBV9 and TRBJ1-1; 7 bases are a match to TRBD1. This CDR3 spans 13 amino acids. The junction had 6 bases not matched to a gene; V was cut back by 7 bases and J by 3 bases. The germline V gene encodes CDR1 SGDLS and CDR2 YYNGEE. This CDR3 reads CASSRGRDTEAFF. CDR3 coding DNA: TGTGCCAGCTCCAGGGGGAGGGACACTGAAGCTTTCTTT. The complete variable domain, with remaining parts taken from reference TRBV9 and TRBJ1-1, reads DSGVTQTPKHLITATGQRVTLRCSPRSGDLSVYWYQQSLDQGLQFLIQYYNGEERAKGNILERFSAQQFPDLHSELNLSSLELGDSALYFCASSRGRDTEAFFGQGTRLTVV.

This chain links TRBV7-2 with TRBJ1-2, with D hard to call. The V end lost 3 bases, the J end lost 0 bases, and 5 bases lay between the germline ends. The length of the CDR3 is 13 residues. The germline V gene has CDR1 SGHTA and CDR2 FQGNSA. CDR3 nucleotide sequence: TGTGCCAGCAGCTTGAGGCCTAACTATGGCTACACCTTC. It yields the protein CASSLRPNYGYTF.

The CDR3 nucleotides are TGTGCCAGCACCCCCGACAGGGATTTGTACGAGCAGTACTTC. It codes for CASTPDRDLYEQYF. V usage is TRBV21-1 and J usage is TRBJ2-7; the listed D gene, TRBD1, was not tested against the DNA. TRBV21-1 is a listed pseudogene. The length of the CDR3 is 14 residues.

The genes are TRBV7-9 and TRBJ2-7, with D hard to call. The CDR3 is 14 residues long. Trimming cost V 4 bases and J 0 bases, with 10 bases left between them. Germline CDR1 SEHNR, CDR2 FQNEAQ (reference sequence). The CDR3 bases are TGTGCCAGCAGCTCAATCGGCAGCTCCTACGAGCAGTACTTC. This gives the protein CASSSIGSSYEQYF. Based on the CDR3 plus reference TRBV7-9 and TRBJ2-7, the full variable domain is DTGVSQNPRHKITKRGQNVTFRCDPISEHNRLYWYRQTLGQGPEFLTYFQNEAQLEKSRLLSDRFSAERPKGSFSTLEIQRTEQGDSAMYLCASSSIGSSYEQYFGPGTRLTVT.

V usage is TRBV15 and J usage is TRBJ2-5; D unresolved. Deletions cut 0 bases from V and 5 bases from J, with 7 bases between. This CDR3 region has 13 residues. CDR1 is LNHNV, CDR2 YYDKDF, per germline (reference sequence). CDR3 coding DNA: TGTGCCACCAGCAGAGATAGGCGGGAGACCCAGTACTTC. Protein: CATSRDRRETQYF.

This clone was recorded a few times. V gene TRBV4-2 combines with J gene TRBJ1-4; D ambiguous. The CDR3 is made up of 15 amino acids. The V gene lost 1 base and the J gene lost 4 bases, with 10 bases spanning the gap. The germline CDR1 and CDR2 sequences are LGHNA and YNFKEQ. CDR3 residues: CASSQGQQLNEKLFF. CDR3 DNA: TGTGCCAGCAGCCAAGGCCAACAGCTTAATGAAAAACTGTTTTTT.

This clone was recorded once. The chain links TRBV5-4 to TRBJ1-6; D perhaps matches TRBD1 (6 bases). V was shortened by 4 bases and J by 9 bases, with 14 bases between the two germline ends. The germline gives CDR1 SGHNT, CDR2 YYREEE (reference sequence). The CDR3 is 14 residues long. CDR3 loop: CASSPGALGSPLHF. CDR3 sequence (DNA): TGTGCCAGCAGCCCAGGGGCCTTAGGTTCACCCCTCCACTTT.

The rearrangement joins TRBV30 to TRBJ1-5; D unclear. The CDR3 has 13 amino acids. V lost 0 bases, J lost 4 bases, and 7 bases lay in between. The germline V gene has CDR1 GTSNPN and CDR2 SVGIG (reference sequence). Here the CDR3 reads CAWSVGNNQPQHF. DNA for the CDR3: TGTGCCTGGAGTGTGGGGAATAATCAGCCCCAGCATTTT.

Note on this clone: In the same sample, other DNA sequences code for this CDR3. The CDR3 nucleotides are TGTGCCAGCAGCCATAGGCACAGGGATCAGCCCCAGCATTTT. Protein: CASSHRHRDQPQHF. The genes are TRBV6-1 and TRBJ1-5; maybe TRBD1 (6 bases). CDR3 length: 14 residues. Germline CDR1 is MNHNS and CDR2 is SASEGT. V was pared by 6 bases and J by 5 bases, with 14 bases between.

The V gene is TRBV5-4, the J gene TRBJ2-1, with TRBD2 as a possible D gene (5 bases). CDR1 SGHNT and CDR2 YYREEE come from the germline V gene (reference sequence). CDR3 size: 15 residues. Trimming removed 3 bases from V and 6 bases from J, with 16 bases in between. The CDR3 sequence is CASSSSRDAGNEQFF. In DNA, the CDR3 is TGTGCCAGCAGCTCCTCGAGGGATGCAGGCAATGAGCAGTTCTTC.

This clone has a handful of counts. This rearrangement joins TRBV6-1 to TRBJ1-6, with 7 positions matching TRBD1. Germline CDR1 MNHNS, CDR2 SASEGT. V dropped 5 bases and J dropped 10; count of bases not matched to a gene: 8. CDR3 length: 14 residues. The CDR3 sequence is CASSREDRLSPLHF. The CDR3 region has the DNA TGTGCCAGCAGTCGTGAGGACAGGCTCTCACCCCTCCACTTT.

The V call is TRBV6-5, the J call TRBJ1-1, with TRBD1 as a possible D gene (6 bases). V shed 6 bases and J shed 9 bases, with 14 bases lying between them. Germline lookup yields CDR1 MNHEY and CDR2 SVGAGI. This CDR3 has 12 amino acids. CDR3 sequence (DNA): TGTGCCAGCAGACCTGCGACAGGAAAAGCTTTCTTT. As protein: CASRPATGKAFF.

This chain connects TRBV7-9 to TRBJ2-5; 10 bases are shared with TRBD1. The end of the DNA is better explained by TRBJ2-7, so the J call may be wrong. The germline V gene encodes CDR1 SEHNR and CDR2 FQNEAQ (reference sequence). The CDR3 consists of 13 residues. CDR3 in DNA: TGTGCCAGCAGCTCCAGACAGGGGGCCGAGCAGTACTTC. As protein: CASSSRQGAEQYF.